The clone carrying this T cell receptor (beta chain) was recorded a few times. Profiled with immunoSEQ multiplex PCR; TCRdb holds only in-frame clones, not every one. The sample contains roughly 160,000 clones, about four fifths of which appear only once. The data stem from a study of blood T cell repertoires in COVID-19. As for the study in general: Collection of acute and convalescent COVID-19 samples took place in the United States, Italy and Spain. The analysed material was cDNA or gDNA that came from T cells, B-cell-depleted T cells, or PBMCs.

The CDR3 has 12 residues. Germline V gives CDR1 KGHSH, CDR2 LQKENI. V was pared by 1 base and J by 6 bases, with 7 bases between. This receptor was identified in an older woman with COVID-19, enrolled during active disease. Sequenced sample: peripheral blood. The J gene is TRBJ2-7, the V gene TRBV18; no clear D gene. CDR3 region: CASSPRPGEQYF. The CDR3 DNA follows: TGTGCCAGCTCACCACGGCCTGGCGAGCAGTACTTC.